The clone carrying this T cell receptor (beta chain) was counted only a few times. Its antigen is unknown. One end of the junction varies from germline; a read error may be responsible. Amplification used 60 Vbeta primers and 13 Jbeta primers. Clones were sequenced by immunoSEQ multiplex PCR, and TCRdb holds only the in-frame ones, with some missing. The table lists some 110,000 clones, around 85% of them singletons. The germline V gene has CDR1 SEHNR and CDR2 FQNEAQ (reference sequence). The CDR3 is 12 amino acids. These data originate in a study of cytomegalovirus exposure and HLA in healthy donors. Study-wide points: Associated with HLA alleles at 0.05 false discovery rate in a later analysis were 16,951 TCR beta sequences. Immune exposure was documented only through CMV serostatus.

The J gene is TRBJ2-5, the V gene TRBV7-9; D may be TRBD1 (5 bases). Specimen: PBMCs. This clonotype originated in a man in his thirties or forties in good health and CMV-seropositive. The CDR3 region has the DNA TGTGCCATCACGACAGAACAAGAGGCCCAGTACTTC. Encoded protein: CAITTEQEAQYF.